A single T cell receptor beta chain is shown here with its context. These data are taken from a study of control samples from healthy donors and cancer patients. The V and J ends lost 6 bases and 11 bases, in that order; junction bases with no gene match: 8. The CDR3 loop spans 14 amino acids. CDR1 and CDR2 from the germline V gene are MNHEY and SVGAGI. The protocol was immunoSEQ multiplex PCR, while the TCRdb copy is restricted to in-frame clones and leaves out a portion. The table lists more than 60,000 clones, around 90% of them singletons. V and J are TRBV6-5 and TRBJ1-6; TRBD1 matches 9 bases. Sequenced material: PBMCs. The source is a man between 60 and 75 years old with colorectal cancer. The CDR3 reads CASSPGQGRAPLHF. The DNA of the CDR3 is TGTGCCAGCAGCCCGGGACAGGGTCGTGCACCCCTCCACTTT.